Given below is one T cell receptor (beta chain) in context. Its recognized antigen is unknown. It has no much larger one-base neighbor in the sample; base qualities were not kept. The CDR3 regions of human TCRbeta chains were analyzed by immunosequencing. The source study handled its data this way. Repertoire TCRs were checked for matches against a reference library of SARS-CoV-2-specific TCRs that had been generated using the MIRA antigen-specificity platform. Breadth was defined as the fraction of unique TCRs that were SARS-CoV-2-associated. Depth was defined as the fraction of total T cells that were SARS-CoV-2-associated. Using the MIRA data, every spike-specific TCR was mapped to the spike region that the TCR reacted to and assigned to either a CD4 or a CD8 class. Log10-transformed breadth and depth values were compared by one-way ANOVA with Sidak's multiple comparisons tests. Sourced from immuneACCESS, this table was stored by TCRdb with only in-frame sequences that have V and J called. A share of the clones is absent; for the studies checked, an unresolved V gene accounts for under half, and the remainder has no known explanation. That table furnishes V, J and clone size, whereas the DNA furnished D and trimming. The sample data list 150,000 or so clones, and 90% of these were observed just once. The ten most abundant clones make up roughly 1.6% of the sample.

The sample belongs to a study of T cell responses to AZD1222 COVID-19 vaccine (dated by TCRdb to about 2021). Notes on the research overall: Because spike-specific TCR depth and breadth did not differ between the two schedules, AZD1222 recipients who got a second dose at roughly 4 weeks were pooled with those who got a second dose at roughly 12 weeks. TCR sequencing covered over 230 trial participants: 200 to 210 given two doses of AZD1222 and about 26 given two doses of MenACWY control vaccine. Trial participants were enrolled by age into subgroups of 18-55, 56-69 and 70-plus years, and around 150, 29 and 61 TCR-sequenced participants, respectively, were included in these subgroups.

The time point label for this specimen denotes: baseline before first vaccination. Samples from vaccinated people were obtained from the UK trials COV001 and COV002, which included a single-blind randomized controlled phase 2/3 trial of AZD1222 (ChAdOx1 nCoV-19) in healthy adults. For TCRbeta chain sequencing, PBMC samples were collected from trial participants at day 0 and at day 28 after the second dose. Broad study findings and their caveats: The 56-69-year group was small, and its depth increase did not reach significance, likely because of low power. A significant rise in spike-specific TCR breadth and depth was observed after two AZD1222 doses relative to day 0 and relative to MenACWY recipients. CD4 TCRs associated with the vaccine covered the entire spike protein, and the dominant responses were in regions 160-218 and 743-854. Participants were mostly white British, with more females than males. The authors suggested clonal diversity may have been underestimated. Only a handful of AZD1222 recipients were SARS-CoV-2 seropositive at baseline, limiting conclusions about previously exposed vaccinees. Reportedly, close to half of the unique spike-specific TCRs recognized epitopes lying outside the regions that are mutated in the B.1.351 and B.1.1.7 variants. Because no day 14 peak-response samples were available, the repertoires could be characterized only after the peak T cell response.

The CDR3 starts with the cysteine, ends with the phenylalanine, and has 15 residues. Only the CDR3 portion is preserved as DNA: 45 bases, with reading frame beginning at the first base. Here V drops 5 bases and J drops 1 base, and the junction holds 6 bases not matched to any gene. For CDR1 and CDR2, the germline V gene lists MDHEN and SYDVKM. This chain joins TRBV28 to TRBJ2-3, and 7 bases in between align with TRBD1. This receptor was obtained from an adult in good health. The sample here was peripheral blood, taken on day 0 of AZD1222 vaccination. CDR3 region: CASSLDRVGTDTQYF. The sequence in DNA is TGTGCCAGCAGTCTAGACAGGGTAGGCACAGATACGCAGTATTTT.